Each of the 24 T cell receptor beta chains below was sequenced from the same sample in a study of STAT5B mutations in CD4+ large granular lymphocyte leukemia. TCRdb's copy holds only in-frame clones and misses some; the assay was immunoSEQ multiplex PCR. Counted here are roughly 25,000 clones, about 70% occurring once; the ten biggest clones make up less than 10%. Sequencing was done on a sample of CD4+ T cells from blood buffy coats. The receptors stem from a human donor in good health.

The chain links TRBV5-1 to TRBJ2-3, with D unresolved. This CDR3 has 15 residues. The V and J ends lost 0 bases and 2 bases respectively, with 10 bases between them. Germline V gene data show CDR1 as SGHRS and CDR2 as YFSETQ. The CDR3 region is CASSLDPSSTDTQYF. Written as DNA, the CDR3 is TGCGCCAGCAGCTTGGACCCAAGTTCCACAGATACGCAGTATTTT.

V is TRBV6-1 and J is TRBJ2-7; the match to TRBD2 covers 8 bases. CDR1 is MNHNS and CDR2 is SASEGT in the germline V gene. Trimming removed 3 bases from V and 1 base from J; junction bases left unmatched: 2. This CDR3 has 14 residues. The DNA for the CDR3 is TGTGCCAGCAGTGAGGTAGCGGGGTCCTACGAGCAGTACGTC. Its translation: CASSEVAGSYEQYV.

The chain links TRBV7-8 to TRBJ2-7, with TRBD1 matching over 10 bases. The CDR3 covers 15 residues. The V segment lost 4 bases and the J segment 6 bases; nucleotides outside the gene matches: 9. Germline loops: CDR1 SGHVS, CDR2 FQNEAQ. CDR3 amino acids: CASSSPLTGGGEQYF. CDR3 coding DNA: TGTGCCAGCAGCTCCCCCCTGACAGGGGGCGGCGAGCAGTACTTC.

This chain connects TRBV6-1 to TRBJ2-7; TRBD1 matches 9 bases. This CDR3 has 16 residues. Germline V lookup: CDR1 MNHNS, CDR2 SASEGT. J lost 6 bases, V lost 3 bases, and 12 bases had no gene match. The DNA for the CDR3 is TGTGCCAGCAGTGATTGGAACCGGGACAGGGTTGGCGAGCAGTACTTC. It yields the protein CASSDWNRDRVGEQYF.

V gene TRBV5-1 combines with J gene TRBJ2-1, with TRBD2 matching 9 bases. Losses at the gene ends were 0 bases for V and 5 bases for J; bases not matched to a gene: 3. The CDR3 length is 15 residues. Germline V gene lookup returns CDR1 SGHRS and CDR2 YFSETQ. Here the CDR3 DNA reads TGCGCCAGCAGCTTGGAGCTAGCGGGGAACAATGAGCAGTTCTTC. Protein product: CASSLELAGNNEQFF. Complete variable domain (other parts from reference TRBV5-1 and TRBJ2-1): KAGVTQTPRYLIKTRGQQVTLSCSPISGHRSVSWYQQTPGQGLQFLFEYFSETQRNKGNFPGRFSGRQFSNSRSEMNVSTLELGDSALYLCASSLELAGNNEQFFGPGTRLTVL.

This clone was observed once. J is TRBJ1-3 and V is TRBV7-6, with D possibly matching TRBD1 (5 bases). Trimming stripped 10 bases from V and 0 bases from J, with 16 bases between. This CDR3 contains 15 residues. Germline CDR1 and CDR2: SGHVS and FNYEAQ. CDR3 nucleotides: TGTGCCATCGGGTCGGGACGGATCTCTGGAAACACCATATATTTT. Protein product: CAIGSGRISGNTIYF.

This clone was counted only a few times. The rearrangement links TRBV6-5 to TRBJ1-5; D unresolved. The germline V and J ends were trimmed by 2 bases and 9 bases, with 8 bases remaining between them. In germline, CDR1 is MNHEY, CDR2 SVGAGI. This CDR3 is built from 12 residues. CDR3 sequence: CASSYTLRPQHF. The CDR3, as DNA: TGTGCCAGCAGTTACACACTACGGCCCCAGCATTTT.

This clone was picked up a small number of times. The rearrangement uses TRBV5-1 and TRBJ2-1, with 7 bases identical to TRBD2. J was trimmed by 6 bases and V by 0 bases; bases with no gene match: 6. Germline CDR1 and CDR2: SGHRS and YFSETQ. The CDR3 totals 15 residues. CDR3 sequence: CASSLDPAGVNEQFF. The CDR3 DNA follows: TGCGCCAGCAGCTTGGATCCTGCGGGAGTCAATGAGCAGTTCTTC.

This chain joins TRBV7-6 and TRBJ2-5; D is ambiguous. The CDR3 length is 11 residues. CDR1 SGHVS and CDR2 FNYEAQ come from the germline V gene. Deletions cut 3 bases from V and 2 bases from J, with 1 base between. Here the CDR3 reads CASSFQETQYF. The CDR3 coding sequence is TGTGCCAGCAGCTTTCAAGAGACCCAGTACTTC.

The V and J genes are TRBV6-6 and TRBJ1-6; 9 bases are shared with TRBD1. The CDR3 contains 16 residues. V shed 7 bases and J 2 bases; nucleotides not matched to a gene: 6. Looked up from germline, CDR1 is MNHNY and CDR2 is SVGAGI (reference sequence). CDR3: CASKGTGTTYNSPLHF. In DNA, the CDR3 is TGTGCCAGCAAGGGGACAGGGACCACCTATAATTCACCCCTCCACTTT.

This chain links TRBV7-3 with TRBJ2-2; no clear D gene. The CDR3 is 15 amino acids. Trimming removed 4 bases at V and 0 bases at J, with 9 bases between. The germline CDR1 and CDR2 sequences are SGHTA and FQGTGA. CDR3 bases: TGTGCCAGCAGCTCAAACTACGCGAACACCGGGGAGCTGTTTTTT. Translating gives CASSSNYANTGELFF. Filled out from reference TRBV7-3 and TRBJ2-2, the complete variable domain reads GAGVSQTPSNKVTEKGKYVELRCDPISGHTALYWYRQSLGQGPEFLIYFQGTGAADDSGLPNDRFFAVRPEGSVSTLKIQRTERGDSAVYLCASSSNYANTGELFFGEGSRLTVL.

This clone appeared a single time. The chain is built from TRBV19 and TRBJ2-5, with a possible D match to TRBD1 (5 bases). The V end was cut by 2 bases, the J end by 2 bases, with 6 bases between. CDR3 length: 13 residues. Germline V CDR1 and CDR2: LNHDA, SQIVND (reference sequence). CDR3 protein: CASSIRQQETQYF. The DNA of the CDR3 is TGTGCCAGTAGTATAAGACAGCAAGAGACCCAGTACTTC. Complete variable domain (other parts from reference TRBV19 and TRBJ2-5): DGGITQSPKYLFRKEGQNVTLSCEQNLNHDAMYWYRQDPGQGLRLIYYSQIVNDFQKGDIAEGYSVSREKKESFPLTVTSAQKNPTAFYLCASSIRQQETQYFGPGTRLLVL.

This clone came up a few times. The V call is TRBV5-1, the J call TRBJ1-5, with D unclear. This CDR3 is 13 amino acids long. Per the germline V gene, CDR1 is SGHRS and CDR2 is YFSETQ. Trimming took off 4 bases at V and 3 bases at J, with 8 bases between the two ends. The CDR3: CASSLRPNQPQHF. CDR3 sequence (DNA): TGCGCCAGCAGCCTCCGGCCCAATCAGCCCCAGCATTTT.

The sample holds a few counts of this clone. The genes are TRBV20-1 and TRBJ1-1; 8 positions match TRBD1. The V gene end was trimmed by 6 bases and the J gene end by 7 bases; junction bases not matched to a gene: 4. Germline loops: CDR1 DFQATT, CDR2 SNEGSKA (reference sequence). This CDR3 region has 11 residues. DNA of the CDR3: TGCAGTGCCATGGGACAGGTTGAAGCTTTCTTT. Translating gives CSAMGQVEAFF.

This chain links TRBV2 with TRBJ2-7; no clear D gene. Germline CDR1 reads SNHLY; CDR2 reads FYNNEI. The CDR3 is 12 residues long. Trimming pared 8 bases from V and 6 bases from J, leaving 14 bases between. CDR3 amino acids: CASRRQPGEQYV. DNA of the CDR3: TGTGCCAGCCGTCGGCAGCCGGGCGAGCAGTACGTC.

This chain connects TRBV9 to TRBJ2-2; D not resolved. V lost 2 bases and J lost 0, with 8 bases in between. This CDR3 comprises 15 residues. Germline V lookup: CDR1 SGDLS, CDR2 YYNGEE. The CDR3 bases are TGTGCCAGCAGCGTTGACACCACGAACACCGGGGAGCTGTTTTTT. Its protein is CASSVDTTNTGELFF.

The chain carries TRBV4-1 and TRBJ2-1; unclear D gene. This CDR3 is 16 amino acids long. With 1 base removed from V and 0 bases from J, the gap between germline ends came to 10 bases. Germline lookup yields CDR1 MGHRA and CDR2 YSYEKL. The CDR3 loop reads CASSQAAVSSYNEQFF. The CDR3 DNA reads as TGCGCCAGCAGCCAAGCCGCGGTATCCTCCTACAATGAGCAGTTCTTC.

V usage is TRBV5-1 and J usage is TRBJ1-1; unclear D gene. The CDR3 length is 16 residues. Trimming left V 1 base short and J 5 bases short, with 18 bases between. In germline, CDR1 is SGHRS, CDR2 YFSETQ. CDR3 protein: CASSLNIPPAGTEAFF. DNA of the CDR3: TGCGCCAGCAGCTTGAACATACCCCCGGCGGGGACTGAAGCTTTCTTT.

The rearrangement uses TRBV7-9 and TRBJ1-4, with 8 bases lining up with TRBD1. Germline CDR1 and CDR2: SEHNR and FQNEAQ (reference sequence). The length of the CDR3 is 14 residues. The junction had 4 bases not matched to a gene; V was cut back by 2 bases and J by 8 bases. CDR3 amino acids: CASSLTGGREKLFF. Written as DNA, the CDR3 is TGTGCCAGCAGCTTAACAGGGGGGAGAGAAAAACTGTTTTTT.

The CDR3 here is CASSVGVYTEAFF. As DNA, the CDR3 is TGTGCCAGCAGCGTAGGAGTATACACTGAAGCTTTCTTT. The J gene is TRBJ1-1, the V gene TRBV9; D not resolved. The CDR3 is made up of 13 amino acids. Trimming stripped 0 bases from V and 3 bases from J, with 6 bases between. CDR1 and CDR2 (germline): SGDLS, YYNGEE.

The rearrangement uses TRBV2 and TRBJ2-3; no clear D. Deletions cut 4 bases from V and 2 bases from J, with 10 bases between. This CDR3 spans 14 amino acids. Germline CDR1 is SNHLY and CDR2 is FYNNEI. The DNA of the CDR3 is TGTGCCAGCAGTGCCCGGATCACCACAGATACGCAGTATTTT. Translating gives CASSARITTDTQYF.

This clone was detected a few times. The CDR3 is CASSLGHPNTEAFF. CDR3 DNA: TGCGCCAGCAGCTTGGGACACCCGAACACTGAAGCTTTCTTT. The V and J genes are TRBV5-1 and TRBJ1-1; D not resolved. The ends were cut back, 0 bases at V and 1 base at J, with 7 bases in the middle. The CDR3 length is 14 residues. Germline V gene data show CDR1 as SGHRS and CDR2 as YFSETQ.

This clone was counted only a few times. The rearrangement uses TRBV6-5 and TRBJ2-5; 11 nucleotides align to TRBD1. The V segment lost 0 bases and the J segment 4 bases; nucleotides outside the gene matches: 4. The length of the CDR3 is 16 residues. In germline, CDR1 is MNHEY, CDR2 SVGAGI. The CDR3 protein is CASSYSRTGGGETQYF. CDR3 DNA: TGTGCCAGCAGTTACTCGAGGACAGGGGGCGGAGAGACCCAGTACTTC.

In this sample, this clone turned up once. V and J are TRBV7-3 and TRBJ1-2; D might be TRBD1 (6 bases). V dropped 0 bases and J dropped 2 bases, with 10 bases sitting between them. Germline V gene data show CDR1 as SGHTA and CDR2 as FQGTGA. The CDR3 loop spans 15 amino acids. CDR3 protein: CASSLTGGQNYGYTF. For the CDR3, the DNA is TGTGCCAGCAGCTTAACCGGAGGACAGAACTATGGCTACACCTTC.